The entry below describes one TCR beta chain. This sample stems from a study of control samples from healthy donors and cancer patients. The germline gives CDR1 MNHEY, CDR2 SMNVEV (reference sequence). With V trimmed by 6 bases and J by 0 bases, 1 base remained unmatched. The CDR3 is made up of 14 amino acids. Profiled with immunoSEQ multiplex PCR; TCRdb holds only in-frame clones, not every one. The sample includes some 160,000 clones, about 94% seen only once; the top ten take approximately 8%. The receptor was isolated from a woman in her thirties or forties in good health. The sequencing sample was made of blood. The rearrangement uses TRBV27 and TRBJ2-2; TRBD1 matches 7 bases. CDR3 protein: CASRGQTNTGELFF. The CDR3 coding sequence is TGTGCCAGCAGGGGACAGACGAACACCGGGGAGCTGTTTTTT.